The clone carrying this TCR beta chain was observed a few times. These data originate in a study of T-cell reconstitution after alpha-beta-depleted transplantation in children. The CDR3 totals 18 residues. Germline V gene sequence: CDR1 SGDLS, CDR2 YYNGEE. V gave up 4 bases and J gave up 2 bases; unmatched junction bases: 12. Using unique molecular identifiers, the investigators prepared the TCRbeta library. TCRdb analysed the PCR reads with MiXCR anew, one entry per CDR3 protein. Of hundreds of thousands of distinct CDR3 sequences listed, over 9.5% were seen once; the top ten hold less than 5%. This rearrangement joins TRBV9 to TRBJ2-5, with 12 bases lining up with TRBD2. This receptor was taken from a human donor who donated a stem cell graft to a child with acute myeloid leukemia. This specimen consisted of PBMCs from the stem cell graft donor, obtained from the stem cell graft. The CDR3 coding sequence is TGTGCCAGCAGCCCCCAAGGGCTAGCGGGAGGGGAGCAAGAGACCCAGTACTTC. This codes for CASSPQGLAGGEQETQYF.